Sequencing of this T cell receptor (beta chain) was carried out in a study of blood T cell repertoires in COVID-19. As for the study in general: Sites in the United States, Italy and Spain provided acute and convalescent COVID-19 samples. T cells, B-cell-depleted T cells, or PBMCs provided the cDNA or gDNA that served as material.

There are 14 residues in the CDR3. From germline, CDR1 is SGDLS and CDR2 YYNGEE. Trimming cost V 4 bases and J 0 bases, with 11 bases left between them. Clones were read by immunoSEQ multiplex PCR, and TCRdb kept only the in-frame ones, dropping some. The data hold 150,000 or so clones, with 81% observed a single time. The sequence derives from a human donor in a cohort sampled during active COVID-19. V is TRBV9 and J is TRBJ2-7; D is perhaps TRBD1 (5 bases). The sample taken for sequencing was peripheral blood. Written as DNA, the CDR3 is TGTGCCAGCAGCCCCAGGGCTAACTCCTACGAGCAGTACTTC. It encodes CASSPRANSYEQYF.